This TCR beta chain was documented in a study of spatial heterogeneity in lung cancer. For the study at large: Detected sequences consistently included more beta-chain ones than alpha-chain ones. The study, taken as a whole, reports: Resection saw ubiquitous expanded tumor TCRs appear in blood more than follow-up did.

The CDR3 length is 15 residues. With 1 base clipped from V and 10 bases from J, the junction kept 6 bases outside the gene matches. CDR1 and CDR2 from the germline V gene are SGHRS and YFSETQ. Time point given: sample taken at primary tumor resection. From tumor, nontumor lung or frozen PBMC, whole RNA was taken unsorted for sequencing. The donor population consisted of under 75 patients with untreated, early-stage non-small cell lung cancer. TCR cDNA molecules each had a unique molecular identifier. TCRdb itself ran the 5' RACE reads through MiXCR, one entry per CDR3 protein. The sample contains tens of thousands of distinct CDR3 sequences, 12% of which appear only once. This clonotype came up many times. Antigen unknown.

The receptor was derived from a male donor with early-stage non-small cell lung cancer. Here the sequenced sample was PBMCs, taken at surgery. The rearrangement links TRBV5-1 to TRBJ2-1; 12 nucleotides line up with TRBD2. DNA for the CDR3: TGCGCCAGCAGCTTGAAACTAGCGGGAGGAGGGGAGCAGTTCTTC. Translation: CASSLKLAGGGEQFF.